This TCR beta chain was profiled in a study of identical twins. Notes on the study in general: Memory repertoires showed no such pattern, whereas abundant cord blood beta clonotypes carried fewer insertions. Low generation-probability sequences were in excess among twin-shared out-of-frame alpha sequences. The study found weaker excess twin sharing in beta out-of-frame sequences. Models underestimated TCR alpha sharing (out-of-frame) in monozygotic twins.

In this sample, this clonotype turned up many times. The antigen is undetermined. CDR1 ENHRY and CDR2 SYGVKD come from the germline V gene. V was clipped by 3 bases and J by 3 bases; unmatched bases: 4. CDR3 size: 14 residues. TCRdb used MiXCR to reprocess the 5' RACE reads, holding one entry per CDR3 protein. This table holds approximately 670,000 distinct CDR3 sequences, over 5% found once. The specimen was naive T cells sorted from blood. The TCR originated in a man between 18 and 29 years old in good health. This sequence joins TRBV10-3 and TRBJ2-5; 7 bases map to TRBD2. In DNA, the CDR3 is TGTGCCATCAGTGATCCCGGGACTAAAGAGACCCAGTACTTC. As protein: CAISDPGTKETQYF.